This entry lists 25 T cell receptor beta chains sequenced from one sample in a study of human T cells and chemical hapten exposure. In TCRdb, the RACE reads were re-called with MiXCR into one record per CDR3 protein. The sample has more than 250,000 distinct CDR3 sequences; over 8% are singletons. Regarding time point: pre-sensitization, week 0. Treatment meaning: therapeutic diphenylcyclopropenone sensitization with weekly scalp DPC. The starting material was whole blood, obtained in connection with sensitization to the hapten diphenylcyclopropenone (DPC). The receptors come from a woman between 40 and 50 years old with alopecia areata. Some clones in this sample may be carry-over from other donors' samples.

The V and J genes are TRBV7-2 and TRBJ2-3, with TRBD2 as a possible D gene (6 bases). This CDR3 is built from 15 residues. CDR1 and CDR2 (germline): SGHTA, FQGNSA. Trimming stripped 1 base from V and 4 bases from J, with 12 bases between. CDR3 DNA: TGTGCCAGCAGCTTAGTGGGACTTTCCGCAGATACGCAGTATTTT. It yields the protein CASSLVGLSADTQYF.

The CDR3: CASSFDPGLQTGELFF. The CDR3 region has the DNA TGTGCCAGCAGTTTTGACCCCGGACTACAAACCGGGGAGCTGTTTTTT. The chain couples TRBV7-6 to TRBJ2-2; D might be TRBD2 (6 bases). The CDR3 is 16 amino acids. Germline CDR1 reads SGHVS; CDR2 reads FNYEAQ. V was shortened by 6 bases and J by 5 bases, with 19 bases between the two germline ends.

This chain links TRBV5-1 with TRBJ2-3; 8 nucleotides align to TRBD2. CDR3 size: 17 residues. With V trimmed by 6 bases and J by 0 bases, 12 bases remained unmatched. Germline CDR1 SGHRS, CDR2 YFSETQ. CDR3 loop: CASTLRGSGGSTDTQYF. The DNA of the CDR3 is TGCGCCAGCACCTTACGAGGGTCGGGAGGGAGCACAGATACGCAGTATTTT.

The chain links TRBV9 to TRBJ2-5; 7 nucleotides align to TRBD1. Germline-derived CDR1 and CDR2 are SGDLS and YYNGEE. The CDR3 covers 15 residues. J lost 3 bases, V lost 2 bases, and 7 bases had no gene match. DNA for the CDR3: TGTGCCAGCAGCGTCTGGGACAGACAAGAAGAGACCCAGTACTTC. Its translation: CASSVWDRQEETQYF.

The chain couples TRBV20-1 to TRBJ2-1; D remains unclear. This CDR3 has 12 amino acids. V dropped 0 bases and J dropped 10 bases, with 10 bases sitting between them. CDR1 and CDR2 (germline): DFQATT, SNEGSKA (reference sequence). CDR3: CSAREQPEEQFF. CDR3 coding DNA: TGCAGTGCTAGAGAACAGCCGGAGGAGCAGTTCTTC.

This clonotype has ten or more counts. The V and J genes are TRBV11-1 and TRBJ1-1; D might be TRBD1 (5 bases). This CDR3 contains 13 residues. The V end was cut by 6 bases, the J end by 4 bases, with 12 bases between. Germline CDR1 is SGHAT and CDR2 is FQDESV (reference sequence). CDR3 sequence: CASRREGATEAFF. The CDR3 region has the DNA TGTGCCAGCAGACGTGAAGGGGCCACTGAAGCTTTCTTT.

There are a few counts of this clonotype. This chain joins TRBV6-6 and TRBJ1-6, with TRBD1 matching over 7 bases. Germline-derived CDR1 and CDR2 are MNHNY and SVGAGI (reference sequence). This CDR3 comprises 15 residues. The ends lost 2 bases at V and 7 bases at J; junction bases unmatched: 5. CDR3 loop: CASSYGRGQNSPLHF. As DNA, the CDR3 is TGTGCCAGCAGTTACGGGAGGGGGCAAAATTCACCCCTCCACTTT.

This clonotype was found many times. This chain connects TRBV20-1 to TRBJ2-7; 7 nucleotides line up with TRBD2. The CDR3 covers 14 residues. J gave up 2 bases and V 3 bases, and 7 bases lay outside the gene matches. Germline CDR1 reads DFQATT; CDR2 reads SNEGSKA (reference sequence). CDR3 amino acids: CSARDPGGAYEQYF. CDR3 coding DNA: TGCAGTGCTAGGGACCCGGGAGGCGCCTACGAGCAGTACTTC.

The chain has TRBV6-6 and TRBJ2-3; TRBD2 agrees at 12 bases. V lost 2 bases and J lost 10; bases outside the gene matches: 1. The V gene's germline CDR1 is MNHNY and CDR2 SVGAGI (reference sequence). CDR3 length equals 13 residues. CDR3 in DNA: TGTGCCAGCAGTTACGGGACTAGCGGGCCGCAGTATTTT. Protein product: CASSYGTSGPQYF.

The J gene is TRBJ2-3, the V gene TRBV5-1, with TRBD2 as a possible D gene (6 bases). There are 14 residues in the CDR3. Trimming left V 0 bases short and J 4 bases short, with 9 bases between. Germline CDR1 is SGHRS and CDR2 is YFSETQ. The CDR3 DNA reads TGCGCCAGCAGCTTGGCTAGCGACGCAGATACGCAGTATTTT. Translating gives CASSLASDADTQYF.

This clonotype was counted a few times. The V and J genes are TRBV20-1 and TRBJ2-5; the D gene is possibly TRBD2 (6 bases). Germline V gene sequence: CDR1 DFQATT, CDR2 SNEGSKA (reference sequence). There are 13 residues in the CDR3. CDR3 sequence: CSPTSPRGETQYF. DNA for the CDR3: TGCAGCCCAACGTCGCCCCGGGGGGAGACCCAGTACTTC.

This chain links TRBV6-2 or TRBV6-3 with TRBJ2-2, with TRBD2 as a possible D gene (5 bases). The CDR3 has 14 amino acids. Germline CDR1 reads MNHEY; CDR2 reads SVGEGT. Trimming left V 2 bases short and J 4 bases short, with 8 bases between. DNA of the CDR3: TGTGCCAGCAGTTACCCGACTACCACCGGGGAGCTGTTTTTT. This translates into CASSYPTTTGELFF.

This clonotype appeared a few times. CDR3 in amino acids: CASSYSMVGLAGTDTQYF. Written as DNA, the CDR3 is TGTGCCAGCAGTTACTCGATGGTGGGACTAGCGGGCACAGATACGCAGTATTTT. The chain carries TRBV6-2 or TRBV6-3 and TRBJ2-3; 11 positions agree with TRBD2. CDR3 length: 18 residues. Unmatched junction bases numbered 6, after V lost 0 bases and J lost 1 base. Germline V gives CDR1 MNHEY, CDR2 SVGEGT.

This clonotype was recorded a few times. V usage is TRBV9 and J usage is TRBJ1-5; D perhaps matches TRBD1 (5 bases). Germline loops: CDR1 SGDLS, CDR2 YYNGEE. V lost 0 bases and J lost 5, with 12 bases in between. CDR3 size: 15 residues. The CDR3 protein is CASSVAEGRDQPQHF. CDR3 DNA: TGTGCCAGCAGCGTAGCAGAGGGGCGCGATCAGCCCCAGCATTTT.

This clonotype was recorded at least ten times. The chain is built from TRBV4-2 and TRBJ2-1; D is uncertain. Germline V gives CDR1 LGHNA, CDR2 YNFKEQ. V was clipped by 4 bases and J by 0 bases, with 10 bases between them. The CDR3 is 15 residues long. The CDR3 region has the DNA TGTGCCAGCAGCCCAACGGGCACCTCCTACAATGAGCAGTTCTTC. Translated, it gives CASSPTGTSYNEQFF.

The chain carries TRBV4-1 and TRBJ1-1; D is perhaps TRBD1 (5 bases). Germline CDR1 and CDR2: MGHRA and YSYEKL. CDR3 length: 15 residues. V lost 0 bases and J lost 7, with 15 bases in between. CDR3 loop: CASSQDGTRSSEAFF. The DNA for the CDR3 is TGCGCCAGCAGCCAAGATGGGACCCGCTCTAGTGAAGCTTTCTTT.

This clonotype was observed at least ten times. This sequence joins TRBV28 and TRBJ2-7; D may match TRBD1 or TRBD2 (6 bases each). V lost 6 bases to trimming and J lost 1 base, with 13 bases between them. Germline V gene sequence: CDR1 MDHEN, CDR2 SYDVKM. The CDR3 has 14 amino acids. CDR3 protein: CASSPGAISYEQYF. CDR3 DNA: TGTGCCAGCAGCCCGGGGGCCATTTCCTACGAGCAGTACTTC. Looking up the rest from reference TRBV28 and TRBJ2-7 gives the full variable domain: DVKVTQSSRYLVKRTGEKVFLECVQDMDHENMFWYRQDPGLGLRLIYFSYDVKMKEKGDIPEGYSVSREKKERFSLILESASTNQTSMYLCASSPGAISYEQYFGPGTRLTVT.

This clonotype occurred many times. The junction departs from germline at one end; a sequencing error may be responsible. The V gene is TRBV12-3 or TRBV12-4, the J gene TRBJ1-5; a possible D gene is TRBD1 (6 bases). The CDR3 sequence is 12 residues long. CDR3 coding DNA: TGTGCCAGCAGCTTAGGGGGTCAGCCCCAGCATTTT. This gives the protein CASSLGGQPQHF.

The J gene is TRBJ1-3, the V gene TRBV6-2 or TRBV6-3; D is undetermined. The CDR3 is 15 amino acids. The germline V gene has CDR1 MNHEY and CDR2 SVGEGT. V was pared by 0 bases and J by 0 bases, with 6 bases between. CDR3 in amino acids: CASSYSDDSGNTIYF. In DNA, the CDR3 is TGTGCCAGCAGTTACTCGGATGACTCTGGAAACACCATATATTTT.

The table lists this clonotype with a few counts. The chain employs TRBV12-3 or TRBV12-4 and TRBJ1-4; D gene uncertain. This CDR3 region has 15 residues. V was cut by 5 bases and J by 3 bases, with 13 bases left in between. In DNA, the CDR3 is TGTGCCAGCAGTGCGTTTATTGGAGCTAATGAAAAACTGTTTTTT. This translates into CASSAFIGANEKLFF.

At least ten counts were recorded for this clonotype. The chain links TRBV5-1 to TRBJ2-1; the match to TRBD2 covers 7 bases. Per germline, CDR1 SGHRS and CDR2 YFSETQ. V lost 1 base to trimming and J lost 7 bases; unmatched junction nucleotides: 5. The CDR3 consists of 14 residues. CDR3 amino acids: CASSLKRESNEQFF. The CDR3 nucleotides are TGCGCCAGCAGCTTGAAGCGGGAAAGTAATGAGCAGTTCTTC. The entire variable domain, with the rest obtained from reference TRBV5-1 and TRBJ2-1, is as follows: KAGVTQTPRYLIKTRGQQVTLSCSPISGHRSVSWYQQTPGQGLQFLFEYFSETQRNKGNFPGRFSGRQFSNSRSEMNVSTLELGDSALYLCASSLKRESNEQFFGPGTRLTVL.

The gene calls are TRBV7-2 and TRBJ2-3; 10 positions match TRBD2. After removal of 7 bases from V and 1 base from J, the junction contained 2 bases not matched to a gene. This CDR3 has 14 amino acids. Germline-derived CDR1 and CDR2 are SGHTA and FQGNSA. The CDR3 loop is CASTLAGGTDTQYF. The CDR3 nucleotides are TGTGCCAGCACCCTAGCGGGAGGCACAGATACGCAGTATTTT. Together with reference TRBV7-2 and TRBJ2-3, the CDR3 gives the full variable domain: GAGVSQSPSNKVTEKGKDVELRCDPISGHTALYWYRQSLGQGLEFLIYFQGNSAPDKSGLPSDRFSAERTGGSVSTLTIQRTQQEDSAVYLCASTLAGGTDTQYFGPGTRLTVL.

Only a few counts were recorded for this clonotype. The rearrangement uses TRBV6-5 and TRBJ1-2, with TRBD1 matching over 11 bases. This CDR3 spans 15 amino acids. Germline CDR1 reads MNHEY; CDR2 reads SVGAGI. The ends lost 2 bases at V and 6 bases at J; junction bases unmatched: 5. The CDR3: CASSYGTGGQDGYTF. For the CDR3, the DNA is TGTGCCAGCAGTTACGGGACAGGGGGACAAGATGGCTACACCTTC.

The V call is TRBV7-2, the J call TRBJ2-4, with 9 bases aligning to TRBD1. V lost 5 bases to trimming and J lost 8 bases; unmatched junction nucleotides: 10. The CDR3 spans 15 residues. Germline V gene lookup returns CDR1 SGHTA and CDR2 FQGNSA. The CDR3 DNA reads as TGTGCCAGCAGCATAGAGGGACAGGGTGAAGACATTCAGTACTTC. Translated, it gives CASSIEGQGEDIQYF.

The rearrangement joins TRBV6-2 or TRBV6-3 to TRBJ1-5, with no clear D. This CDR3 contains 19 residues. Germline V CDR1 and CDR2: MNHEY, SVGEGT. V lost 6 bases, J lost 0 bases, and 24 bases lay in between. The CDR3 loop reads CASRRVPAATAYSNQPQHF. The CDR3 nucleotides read TGTGCCAGCAGGAGAGTCCCCGCCGCCACCGCATATAGCAATCAGCCCCAGCATTTT.